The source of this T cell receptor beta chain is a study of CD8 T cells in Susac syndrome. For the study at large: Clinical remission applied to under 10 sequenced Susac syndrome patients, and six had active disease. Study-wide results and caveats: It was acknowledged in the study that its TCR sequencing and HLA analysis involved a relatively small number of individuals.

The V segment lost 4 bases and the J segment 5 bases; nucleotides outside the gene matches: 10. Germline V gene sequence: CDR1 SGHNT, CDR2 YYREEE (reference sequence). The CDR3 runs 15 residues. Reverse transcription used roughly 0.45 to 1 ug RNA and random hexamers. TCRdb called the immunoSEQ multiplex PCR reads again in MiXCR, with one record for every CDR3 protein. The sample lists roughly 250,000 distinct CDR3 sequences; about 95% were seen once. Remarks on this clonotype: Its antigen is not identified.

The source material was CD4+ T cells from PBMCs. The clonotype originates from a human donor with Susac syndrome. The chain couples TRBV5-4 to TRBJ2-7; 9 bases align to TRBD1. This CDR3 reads CASSTVRDRDDEQYF. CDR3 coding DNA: TGTGCCAGCAGCACCGTCCGGGACAGGGACGACGAGCAGTACTTC.